Listed below are T cell receptor beta chains from one sample, sequenced in a study of OX40 agonist ivuxolimab in advanced cancers. Libraries were prepared by immunoSEQ multiplex PCR; TCRdb keeps only in-frame clonotypes and omits some of them. The sample consists of around 11,000 clones, around 74% of them appearing once. Sequenced material: CD4+ or CD8+ T cells sorted from blood, taken in a trial of the OX40 agonist ivuxolimab. Source of these receptors: an adult with an advanced solid tumor such as melanoma, head and neck, liver or kidney cancer. Each CDR3 is given with its conserved first and last residue. Each record gives: CDR3 protein, V gene, clone size, J gene. For some rows the clone size is stated as once, few or many, or as a class when expanded; others skip it.

CASSLNLRFEQFF TRBV27 . TRBJ2-1
CASRVGGLAEAFF TRBV6-6 few TRBJ1-1
CASSVNPDRGMNTEAFF TRBV9 once TRBJ1-1
CARKGPHSGAGNTIYF TRBV30 . TRBJ1-3
CASSQDEHSTNEKLFF TRBV4-1 . TRBJ1-4
CASSMGAGVFFF TRBV19 . TRBJ2-1
CAISEETPETQYF TRBV10-3 . TRBJ2-5
CASSYSRTGSYNEQFF TRBV6-6 . TRBJ2-1
CASSQRGGYGNTIYF TRBV4-1 . TRBJ1-3
CASRTSGSYNEQFF TRBV27 . TRBJ2-1
CASSLAEIRVSNEQFF TRBV5-1 . TRBJ2-1
CASSIGKCGGCTDTQYF TRBV7-3 . TRBJ2-3
CASSVGDGGEQYF TRBV9 . TRBJ2-7
CASSPGQDPEQYF TRBV6-5 . .
CASSSATGDTEAFF TRBV11-3 . TRBJ1-1
CASSLIGIEQYF TRBV5-6 . TRBJ2-7
CASSMARQVPYEQYF TRBV5-5 . TRBJ2-7
CASSYAYEQYF TRBV5-1 medium-sized TRBJ2-7
CASSSPSTGGRETQYF TRBV5-5 many TRBJ2-5
CASSIRTGGPDEQYF TRBV19 . TRBJ2-7
CASSVLQGVTEAFF TRBV6-1 once TRBJ1-1
CASSHGAGLNTEAFF TRBV27 few TRBJ1-1